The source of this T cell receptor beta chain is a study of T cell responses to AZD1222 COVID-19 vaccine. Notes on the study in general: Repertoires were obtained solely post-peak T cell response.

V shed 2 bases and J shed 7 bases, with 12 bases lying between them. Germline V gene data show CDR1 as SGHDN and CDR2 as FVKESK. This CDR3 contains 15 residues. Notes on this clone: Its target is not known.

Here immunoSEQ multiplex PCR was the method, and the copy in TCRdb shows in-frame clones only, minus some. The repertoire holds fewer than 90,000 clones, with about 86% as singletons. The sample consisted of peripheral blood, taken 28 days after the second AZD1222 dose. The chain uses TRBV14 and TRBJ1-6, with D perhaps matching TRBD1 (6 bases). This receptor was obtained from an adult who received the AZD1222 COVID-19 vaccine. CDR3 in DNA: TGTGCCAGCAGCCAACAAGGACAGTCGAATTCACCCCTCCACTTT. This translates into CASSQQGQSNSPLHF.